This entry lists 10 T cell receptor beta chains sequenced from one sample in a study of regulatory T cells in long-lasting Graves disease. With iRepertoire HTBI primers and Arm-PCR of CDR3 regions, TCR beta libraries were built. In TCRdb, the multiplex PCR reads were re-called with MiXCR into one record per CDR3 protein. Of under 300,000 distinct CDR3 sequences in the sample, just over 20% were seen once. Time point given: newly diagnosed GD, antithyroid drugs for less than 3 months. The TCR library was made from RNA that had been extracted from PBMCs in TRIzol. The sample in question was peripheral blood mononuclear cells (PBMCs), obtained at new diagnosis, from a patient treated with antithyroid drugs. The receptors shown here come from a female donor with Graves disease.

This clonotype was seen repeatedly, ten times or more. The rearrangement links TRBV18 to TRBJ2-7; possibly TRBD1 or TRBD2 for D (7 bases each). Trimming cost V 3 bases and J 1 base, with 13 bases left between them. From germline, CDR1 is KGHSH and CDR2 LQKENI. The CDR3 runs to 15 residues. CDR3 bases: TGTGCCAGCTCACCGGGAGGGGACAGATCCTACGAGCAGTACTTC. Its protein is CASSPGGDRSYEQYF. Full variable domain (remainder filled in from reference TRBV18 and TRBJ2-7): NAGVMQNPRHLVRRRGQEARLRCSPMKGHSHVYWYRQLPEEGLKFMVYLQKENIIDESGMPKERFSAEFPKEGPSILRIQQVVRGDSAAYFCASSPGGDRSYEQYFGPGTRLTVT.

This clonotype appeared many times. The chain is built from TRBV5-1 and TRBJ2-5; 9 nucleotides line up with TRBD1. Germline V gene sequence: CDR1 SGHRS, CDR2 YFSETQ. The V segment lost 6 bases and the J segment 0 bases; nucleotides outside the gene matches: 9. CDR3 length: 16 residues. CDR3 loop: CASTTGGTGYQETQYF. Here the CDR3 DNA reads TGCGCCAGCACGACCGGAGGGACAGGGTACCAAGAGACCCAGTACTTC.

This clonotype was seen many times. This chain joins TRBV2 and TRBJ2-1, with D maybe TRBD2 (7 bases). The CDR3 runs to 15 residues. The germline CDR1 and CDR2 sequences are SNHLY and FYNNEI. Trimming cost V 6 bases and J 1 base, with 13 bases left between them. The CDR3 here is CASSKEGGSYNEQFF. The DNA for the CDR3 is TGTGCCAGCAGCAAAGAGGGGGGGTCCTACAATGAGCAGTTCTTC.

This clonotype was detected ten times or more. The chain recombines TRBV6-1 with TRBJ2-7; 7 bases fit TRBD1. The trim removed 6 bases at V and 1 base at J, leaving 3 bases unmatched. Germline CDR1 and CDR2: MNHNS and SASEGT. This CDR3 has 13 residues. CDR3 sequence (DNA): TGTGCCAGCAGGGACAGGAGATCCTACGAGCAGTACTTC. This codes for CASRDRRSYEQYF.

This clonotype showed up many times. This chain joins TRBV20-1 and TRBJ1-5; TRBD1 matches 11 bases. The CDR3 has 13 amino acids. The V segment lost 5 bases and the J segment 5 bases; nucleotides outside the gene matches: 2. CDR1 DFQATT and CDR2 SNEGSKA come from the germline V gene (reference sequence). The CDR3 bases are TGCAGTGCTGGGGACAGGGGGGATCAGCCCCAGCATTTT. Translating it yields CSAGDRGDQPQHF.

The chain recombines TRBV7-2 with TRBJ1-6, with D possibly being TRBD1 (5 bases). The CDR3 is 15 residues long. Trimming removed 5 bases at V and 5 bases at J, with 13 bases between. Germline CDR1 is SGHTA and CDR2 is FQGNSA. The CDR3 DNA sequence: TGTGCCAGCAGCCTTATGGGACCGAATAATTCACCCCTCCACTTT. Its translation is CASSLMGPNNSPLHF.

This clonotype was recorded at least ten times. The chain is built from TRBV6-5 and TRBJ1-1, with D possibly TRBD1 on 6 matching bases. Trimming shortened V by 4 bases and J by 9 bases, and 9 bases separated the two germline ends. Germline lookup yields CDR1 MNHEY and CDR2 SVGAGI. The CDR3 length is 11 residues. CDR3 amino acids: CASSFTGKAFF. CDR3 coding DNA: TGTGCCAGCAGTTTCACAGGGAAAGCTTTCTTT.

Comments on this clonotype: Given a much more abundant clone one base away, this may be a read error. The rearrangement uses TRBV6-1 and TRBJ2-6; D tentatively reads TRBD1 or TRBD2 (5 bases each). Germline CDR1 is MNHNS and CDR2 is SASEGT. Deletions cut 6 bases from V and 4 bases from J, with 10 bases between. The length of the CDR3 is 14 residues. The CDR3 sequence is CASSGALGANVLTF. CDR3 sequence (DNA): TGTGCCAGCAGCGGGGCTTTGGGGGCCAACGTCCTGACTTTC.

The chain joins TRBV6-4 to TRBJ2-3; tentative D call: TRBD1 (6 bases). With 7 bases removed from V and 5 bases from J, the gap between germline ends came to 10 bases. The CDR3 has 12 amino acids. Germline CDR1 and CDR2: MRHNA and SNTAGT. CDR3 region: CASTRGGDTQYF. In nucleotides, the CDR3 is TGTGCCAGCACCCGAGGGGGAGATACGCAGTATTTT.

This clonotype was seen repeatedly, ten times or more. The V gene is TRBV7-8, the J gene TRBJ2-4, with 9 bases matching TRBD2. The CDR3 spans 17 residues. Germline V CDR1 and CDR2: SGHVS, FQNEAQ. V dropped 2 bases and J dropped 6; count of bases not matched to a gene: 11. The CDR3 sequence is CASSLKFWAGGANIQYF. Written as DNA, the CDR3 is TGTGCCAGCAGCTTAAAGTTTTGGGCGGGAGGGGCAAACATTCAGTACTTC.